This entry concerns a single T cell receptor (beta chain). The data belong to a study of blood T cell repertoires in COVID-19. Overall study: Some COVID-19 samples were acute and others convalescent; all came from the United States, Italy and Spain. Nucleic acid was either cDNA or gDNA, and it came from T cells, B-cell-depleted T cells, or PBMCs.

V gave up 5 bases and J gave up 7 bases; unmatched junction bases: 7. Germline-derived CDR1 and CDR2 are SGHTA and FQGNSA. This CDR3 comprises 14 residues. Assay used: immunoSEQ multiplex PCR; TCRdb lists only in-frame clones, some missing. The sample yields hundreds of thousands of clones, approximately 83% seen once. The chain employs TRBV7-2 and TRBJ2-1; the match to TRBD2 covers 8 bases. Material: peripheral blood. This clonotype originated in a woman in her forties or fifties with acute or convalescent COVID-19. The CDR3 protein is CASSRSGVRNEQFF. CDR3 nucleotide sequence: TGTGCCAGCAGCCGTAGCGGGGTGAGGAATGAGCAGTTCTTC.